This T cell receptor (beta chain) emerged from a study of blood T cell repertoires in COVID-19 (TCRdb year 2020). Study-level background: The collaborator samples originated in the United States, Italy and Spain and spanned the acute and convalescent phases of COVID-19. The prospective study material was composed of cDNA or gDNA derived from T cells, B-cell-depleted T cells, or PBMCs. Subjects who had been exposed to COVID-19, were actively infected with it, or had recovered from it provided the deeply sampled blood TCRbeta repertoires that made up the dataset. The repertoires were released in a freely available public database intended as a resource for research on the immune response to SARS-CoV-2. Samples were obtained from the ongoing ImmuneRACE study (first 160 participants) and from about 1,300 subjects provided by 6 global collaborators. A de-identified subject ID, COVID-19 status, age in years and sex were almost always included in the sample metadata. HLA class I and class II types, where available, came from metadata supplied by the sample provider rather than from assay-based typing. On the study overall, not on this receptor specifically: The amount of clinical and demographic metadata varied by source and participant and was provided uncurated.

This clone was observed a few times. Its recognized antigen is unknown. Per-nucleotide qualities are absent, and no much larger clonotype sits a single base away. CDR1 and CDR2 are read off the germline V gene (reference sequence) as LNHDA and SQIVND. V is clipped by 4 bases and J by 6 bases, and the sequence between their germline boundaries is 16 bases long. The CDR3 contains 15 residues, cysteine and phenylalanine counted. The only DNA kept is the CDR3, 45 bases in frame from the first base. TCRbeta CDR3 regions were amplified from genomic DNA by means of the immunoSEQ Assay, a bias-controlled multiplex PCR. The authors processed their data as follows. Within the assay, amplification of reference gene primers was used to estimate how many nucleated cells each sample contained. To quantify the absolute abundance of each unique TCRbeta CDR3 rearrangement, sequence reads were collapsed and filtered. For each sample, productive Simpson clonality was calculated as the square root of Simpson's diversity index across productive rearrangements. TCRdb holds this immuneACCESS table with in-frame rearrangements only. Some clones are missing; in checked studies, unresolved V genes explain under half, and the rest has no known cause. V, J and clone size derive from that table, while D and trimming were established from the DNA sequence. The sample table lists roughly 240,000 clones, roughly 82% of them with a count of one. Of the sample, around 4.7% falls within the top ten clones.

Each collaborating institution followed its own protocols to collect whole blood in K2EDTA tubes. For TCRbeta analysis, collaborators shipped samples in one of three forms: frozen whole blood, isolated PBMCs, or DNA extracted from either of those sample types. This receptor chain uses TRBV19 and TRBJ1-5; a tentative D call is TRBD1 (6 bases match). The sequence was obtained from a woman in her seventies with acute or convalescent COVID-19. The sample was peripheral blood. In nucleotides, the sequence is TGTGCCAGTAGTACCCCGGGGGGGGCCGGTCAGCCCCAGCATTTT. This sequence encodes CASSTPGGAGQPQHF.